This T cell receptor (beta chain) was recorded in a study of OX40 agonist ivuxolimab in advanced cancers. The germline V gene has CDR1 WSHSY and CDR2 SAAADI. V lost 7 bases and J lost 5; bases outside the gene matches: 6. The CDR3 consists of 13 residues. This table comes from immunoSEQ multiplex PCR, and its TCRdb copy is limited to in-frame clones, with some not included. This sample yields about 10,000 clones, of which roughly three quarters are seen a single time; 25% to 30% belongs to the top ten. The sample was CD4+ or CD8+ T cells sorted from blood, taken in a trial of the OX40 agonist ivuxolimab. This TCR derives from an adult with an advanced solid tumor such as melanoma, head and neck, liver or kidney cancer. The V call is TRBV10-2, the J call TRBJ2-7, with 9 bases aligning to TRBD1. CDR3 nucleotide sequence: TGCGCCAGCACTAGGGGACAGGGACACGAGCAGTACTTC. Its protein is CASTRGQGHEQYF.